This T cell receptor (beta chain) comes out of a study of T-cell memory formation after mild COVID-19 (dated by TCRdb to the early 2020s). With regard to the full study: TCR sequence clusters from the two donors were largely donor specific. Longitudinal TCRalpha and TCRbeta repertoire sequencing tracked T-cell clones expanding and contracting after mild COVID-19 in a couple of donors. The cohort comprised two young, previously healthy adult volunteers, one female and one male. The paper as a whole reports these results and caveats: From day 15 to 85, contracting clones showed balanced CD4/CD8 phenotypes, whereas a second wave of clones that expanded from day 15 to 37 leaned towards CD4+. Some responding clones were found in pre-infection memory, which suggests that pre-existing cross-reactive memory T cells took part in the SARS-CoV-2 response. Only a couple of mild cases were covered in the study, and larger cohorts including severe cases with pre-infection samples were considered necessary. SARS-CoV-2 specificity of the second-wave clones peaking on day 37 was not confirmed. Contracting CD4+ clones were found mainly in CM and EM memory subsets, while CD8+ clones were enriched in EMRA.

The instrument was an Illumina NovaSeq 6000. Using 5'RACE with constant-segment primers, TCRalpha and TCRbeta cDNA libraries were constructed, with sample barcodes and unique molecular identifiers added in the process. RNA was extracted from every sample with Trizol reagent. Libraries were amplified in two PCR steps, with a second sample barcode and Illumina TruSeq adapters added in the second step. The libraries were sequenced on an Illumina NovaSeq using 2 x 150 bp paired-end reads. Processing in the source paper ran as follows. Reads were demultiplexed and collapsed into UMI-guided consensus sequences with migec v1.2.7. Using mixcr v2.1.11, UMI consensuses were aligned to TRA and TRB V and J templates and then assembled into clonotypes. A clonotype was counted as expanded or contracted only if both edgeR and NoisET called the change significant, with noise models trained on biological replicates. For edgeR calls, a false discovery rate-adjusted p below 0.01 and a log2 fold-change threshold of 1 were applied. As an exploratory analysis of dynamics, max-normalized trajectories of the 1000 most abundant clonotypes were examined with PCA combined with hierarchical clustering. Each responding clone was given a CD4 or CD8 phenotype based on the CD4+ and CD8+ repertoires, which had been sequenced separately. The public reads were reprocessed in TCRdb via fastp at Q25 and MiXCR, keeping in-frame beta chains. Under each unique CDR3 protein, matching rows form one entry showing the most common genes and DNA. These V and J calls are TCRdb output, not the study's own analysis. In this sample the table shows about 290,000 distinct CDR3 sequences, 15% to 20% of which occur a single time. 22% of the sample lies in the top ten.

Including cysteine and phenylalanine, the CDR3 has 15 amino acids. The retained sequence is limited to the CDR3, 45 bases, with the frame set at the first base. The junction carries 13 bases between V and J, which are trimmed by 0 bases and 6 bases respectively. For CDR1 and CDR2, the germline V gene lists LGHNA and YSLEER. To note about this clonotype: Its antigen remains unidentified. The input lacks base qualities; no much larger clone sits a single base away.

Ficoll-Paque density gradient centrifugation was used to isolate PBMCs. The rearrangement joined TRBV4-3 to TRBJ2-3, with the D segment possibly TRBD1 or TRBD2, each aligning over 7 bases. The sequenced sample consisted of PBMCs or a T cell subset sorted from them (not recorded which). The origin of this receptor is a man between 18 and 29 years old who had mild COVID-19 (a few samples of this study predate the infection). The sample titles of this study are shuffled in the database, so cell type and time point are left out; the donor was told from shared clones. The CDR3 protein is CASSQDYRGGDTQYF. The DNA sequence reads TGCGCCAGCAGCCAAGATTACAGGGGAGGGGATACGCAGTATTTT.